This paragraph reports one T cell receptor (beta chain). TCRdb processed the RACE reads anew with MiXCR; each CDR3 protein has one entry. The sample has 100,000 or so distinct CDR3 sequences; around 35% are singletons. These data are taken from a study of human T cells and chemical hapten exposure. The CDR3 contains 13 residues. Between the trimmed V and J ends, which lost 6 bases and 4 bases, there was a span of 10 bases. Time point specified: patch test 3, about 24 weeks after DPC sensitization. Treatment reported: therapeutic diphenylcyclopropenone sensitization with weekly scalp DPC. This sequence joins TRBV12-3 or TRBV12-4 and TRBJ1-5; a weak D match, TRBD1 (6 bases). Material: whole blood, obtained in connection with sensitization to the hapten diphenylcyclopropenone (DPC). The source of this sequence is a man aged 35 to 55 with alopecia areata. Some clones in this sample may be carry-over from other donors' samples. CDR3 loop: CASRTGDNQPQHF. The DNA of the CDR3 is TGTGCCAGCAGGACAGGAGATAATCAGCCCCAGCATTTT.